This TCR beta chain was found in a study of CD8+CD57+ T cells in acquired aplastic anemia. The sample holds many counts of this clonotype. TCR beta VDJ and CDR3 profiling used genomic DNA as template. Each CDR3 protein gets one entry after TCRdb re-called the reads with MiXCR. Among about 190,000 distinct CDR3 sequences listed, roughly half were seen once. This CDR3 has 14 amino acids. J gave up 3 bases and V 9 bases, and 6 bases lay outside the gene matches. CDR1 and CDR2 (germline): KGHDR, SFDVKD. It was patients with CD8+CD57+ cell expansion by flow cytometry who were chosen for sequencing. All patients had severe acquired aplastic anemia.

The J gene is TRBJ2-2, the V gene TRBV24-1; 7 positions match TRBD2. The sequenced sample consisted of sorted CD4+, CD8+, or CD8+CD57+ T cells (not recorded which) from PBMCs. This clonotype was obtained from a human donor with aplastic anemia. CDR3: CATRGGADTGELFF. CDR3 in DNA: TGTGCCACCCGCGGGGGAGCGGACACCGGGGAGCTGTTTTTT.